This is a list of T cell receptor beta chains from one sample in a study of cytomegalovirus exposure and HLA in healthy donors. Some clones are missing from TCRdb's copy, which holds only in-frame ones; the method was immunoSEQ multiplex PCR. The table lists 250,000 to 350,000 clones, approximately 90% of them singletons. The sequenced material came from PBMCs. The receptors derive from a man aged 35 to 55 in good health and CMV-seropositive. CDR3s include the opening cysteine and the closing phenylalanine or tryptophan. The D gene is left open where the match is weak. Clone size is not always given. Where it is, it says once, few, many or a class for expanded clones.

cdr3_aa: CASSVPQGGTDTQYF
cdr3_nt: TGTGCCAGCAGCGTACCCCAGGGGGGCACAGATACGCAGTATTTT
v_call: TRBV9
d_call: TRBD1
j_call: TRBJ2-3
clone_size: -

cdr3_aa: CASSPDRDWGYTF
cdr3_nt: TGCGCCAGCAGCCCGGACAGGGATTGGGGCTACACCTTC
v_call: TRBV4-1
d_call: TRBD1
j_call: TRBJ1-2
clone_size: -

cdr3_aa: CASSYSKAGGYYEQYF
cdr3_nt: TGTGCCAGCAGTTACTCGAAGGCGGGCGGATACTACGAGCAGTACTTC
v_call: TRBV6-5
d_call: -
j_call: TRBJ2-7
clone_size: -

cdr3_aa: CASSPNPGLAGSYEQYF
cdr3_nt: TGTGCCAGCAGCCCAAACCCGGGACTAGCGGGGTCCTACGAGCAGTACTTC
v_call: TRBV13
d_call: TRBD2
j_call: TRBJ2-7
clone_size: -

cdr3_aa: CASTPRGGVSDEQFF
cdr3_nt: TGTGCCAGCACCCCGCGGGGGGGAGTAAGTGATGAGCAGTTCTTC
v_call: TRBV27
d_call: TRBD2
j_call: TRBJ2-1
clone_size: -

cdr3_aa: CASSQVEAPSYEQYF
cdr3_nt: TGTGCCAGCAGCCAAGTAGAGGCGCCTTCCTACGAGCAGTACTTC
v_call: TRBV4-2
d_call: -
j_call: TRBJ2-7
clone_size: once

cdr3_aa: CASSRRDRGYEAFF
cdr3_nt: TGTGCCAGCAGCCGCCGGGACAGGGGATATGAAGCTTTCTTT
v_call: TRBV7-2
d_call: TRBD1
j_call: TRBJ1-1
clone_size: -

cdr3_aa: CASSSGHNEQYF
cdr3_nt: TGTGCCAGCAGCTCCGGACACAACGAGCAGTACTTC
v_call: TRBV7-9
d_call: -
j_call: TRBJ2-7
clone_size: -

cdr3_aa: CASSVDRVNTEAFF
cdr3_nt: TGCGCCAGCAGCGTCGACAGGGTGAACACTGAAGCTTTCTTT
v_call: TRBV5-1
d_call: TRBD1
j_call: TRBJ1-1
clone_size: once

cdr3_aa: CASSLFASGSGSYEQYF
cdr3_nt: TGTGCCAGCAGCTTATTTGCTAGCGGGAGTGGGTCCTACGAGCAGTACTTC
v_call: TRBV7-3
d_call: TRBD2
j_call: TRBJ2-7
clone_size: -

cdr3_aa: CAWSNRRGSGNTIYF
cdr3_nt: TGTGCCTGGAGTAACCGACGAGGTTCTGGAAACACCATATATTTT
v_call: TRBV30
d_call: -
j_call: TRBJ1-3
clone_size: few

cdr3_aa: CASSLAGLALYQETQYF
cdr3_nt: TGTGCCAGCAGCTTGGCGGGACTAGCGCTTTACCAAGAGACCCAGTACTTC
v_call: TRBV5-4
d_call: TRBD2
j_call: TRBJ2-5
clone_size: -

cdr3_aa: CAWSVLRNEQFF
cdr3_nt: TGTGCCTGGAGTGTCCTCCGCAATGAGCAGTTCTTC
v_call: TRBV30
d_call: -
j_call: TRBJ2-1
clone_size: -

cdr3_aa: CASSRDDRGYNEQFF
cdr3_nt: TGTGCCAGCAGCCGAGACGACAGGGGGTACAATGAGCAGTTCTTC
v_call: TRBV5-4
d_call: TRBD1
j_call: TRBJ2-1
clone_size: -

cdr3_aa: CASSQTPPPFGGRGNEQFF
cdr3_nt: TGCGCCAGCAGCCAAACACCGCCACCATTTGGCGGGAGGGGGAATGAGCAGTTCTTC
v_call: TRBV4-1
d_call: TRBD2
j_call: TRBJ2-1
clone_size: -

cdr3_aa: CATSVQLAHTDTQYF
cdr3_nt: TGTGCCACCAGCGTACAACTAGCCCACACAGATACGCAGTATTTT
v_call: TRBV15
d_call: -
j_call: TRBJ2-3
clone_size: -

cdr3_aa: CASSWTGGKETQYF
cdr3_nt: TGTGCCAGCAGCTGGACAGGGGGCAAAGAGACCCAGTACTTC
v_call: TRBV11-1
d_call: TRBD1
j_call: TRBJ2-5
clone_size: -

cdr3_aa: CASSEDSPSRAGQYF
cdr3_nt: TGTGCCAGCAGTGAAGACAGTCCAAGCCGTGCGGGGCAGTACTTC
v_call: TRBV2
d_call: -
j_call: TRBJ2-7
clone_size: -

cdr3_aa: CASSYGTGPSGANVLTF
cdr3_nt: TGTGCCAGCAGTTACGGGACAGGGCCCTCTGGGGCCAACGTCCTGACTTTC
v_call: TRBV27
d_call: TRBD1
j_call: TRBJ2-6
clone_size: -

cdr3_aa: CASSASGNYEQYF
cdr3_nt: TGTGCCAGCAGCGCTAGCGGGAACTACGAGCAGTACTTC
v_call: TRBV7-3
d_call: TRBD2
j_call: TRBJ2-7
clone_size: once

cdr3_aa: CAWRYRDRGWNTEAFF
cdr3_nt: TGTGCCTGGAGATACCGGGACAGGGGATGGAACACTGAAGCTTTCTTT
v_call: TRBV30
d_call: TRBD1
j_call: TRBJ1-1
clone_size: -

cdr3_aa: CASSSGQGVIGELFF
cdr3_nt: TGTGCCAGCAGTTCCGGACAGGGGGTCATCGGGGAGCTGTTTTTT
v_call: TRBV28
d_call: TRBD1
j_call: TRBJ2-2
clone_size: -

cdr3_aa: CASSQDLAGRGQPQHF
cdr3_nt: TGCGCCAGCAGCCAAGATCTTGCGGGGAGGGGTCAGCCCCAGCATTTT
v_call: TRBV4-1
d_call: -
j_call: TRBJ1-5
clone_size: few

cdr3_aa: CASSPGQGLSGANVLTF
cdr3_nt: TGTGCCAGTTCTCCGGGACAGGGGCTTTCTGGGGCCAACGTCCTGACTTTC
v_call: TRBV19
d_call: TRBD1
j_call: TRBJ2-6
clone_size: -

cdr3_aa: CAWRTGRGADTQYF
cdr3_nt: TGTGCCTGGAGAACCGGGAGAGGGGCAGATACGCAGTATTTT
v_call: TRBV30
d_call: -
j_call: TRBJ2-3
clone_size: once

cdr3_aa: CASSTGQTYEQYF
cdr3_nt: TGTGCCAGCAGCACGGGACAGACCTACGAGCAGTACTTC
v_call: TRBV27
d_call: TRBD1
j_call: TRBJ2-7
clone_size: -

cdr3_aa: CASSPSGTGGSPLHF
cdr3_nt: TGTGCCAGCAGCCCATCCGGGACAGGAGGATCACCCCTCCACTTT
v_call: TRBV7-2
d_call: TRBD1
j_call: TRBJ1-6
clone_size: once

cdr3_aa: CASSYGGNYGYTF
cdr3_nt: TGTGCCAGCAGTTACGGGGGGAACTATGGCTACACCTTC
v_call: TRBV6-5
d_call: -
j_call: TRBJ1-2
clone_size: -

cdr3_aa: CASSGGGQETQYF
cdr3_nt: TGTGCCAGCAGCGGGGGGGGCCAAGAGACCCAGTACTTC
v_call: TRBV9
d_call: TRBD2
j_call: TRBJ2-5
clone_size: -

cdr3_aa: CASSPVYSSGRSRGETQYF
cdr3_nt: TGCGCCAGCAGCCCAGTTTATTCTAGCGGGAGGTCCCGGGGGGAGACCCAGTACTTC
v_call: TRBV5-1
d_call: TRBD2
j_call: TRBJ2-5
clone_size: -

cdr3_aa: CASSQDGGVTNYGYTF
cdr3_nt: TGCGCCAGCAGCCAAGATGGGGGGGTGACTAACTATGGCTACACCTTC
v_call: TRBV4-3
d_call: -
j_call: TRBJ1-2
clone_size: -

cdr3_aa: CATQGGSSSYEQYF
cdr3_nt: TGTGCCACCCAGGGCGGCTCAAGCTCCTACGAGCAGTACTTC
v_call: TRBV10-3
d_call: -
j_call: TRBJ2-7
clone_size: -